Sequencing of this T cell receptor beta chain was carried out in a study of OX40 agonist ivuxolimab in advanced cancers. Study as a whole: Roughly two fifths of patients had received prior checkpoint inhibitor therapy.

Systemic immunosuppression or a history of autoimmune disease excluded patients. A note on this clone: Its antigen is not identified. This sample also contains other DNA sequences that code for the same CDR3.

Repertoires were generated with immunoSEQ multiplex PCR, while TCRdb's copy carries only in-frame clones and drops some. The repertoire holds approximately 11,000 clones, with roughly 86% as singletons. Germline assignment: CDR1 SGDLS and CDR2 YYNGEE. This CDR3 has 14 amino acids. Trimming took off 2 bases at V and 1 base at J, with 10 bases between the two ends. Study-wide results and limits: Circulating CD4+ and CD8+ T cells showed clonal expansion by week 6 at 0.1 to 3.0 mg/kg. The study found among the lowest clonal expansion in partial responders at 0.1-3.0 mg/kg.

The clonotype was recovered from an adult with an advanced solid tumor such as melanoma, head and neck, liver or kidney cancer. The source material was CD4+ or CD8+ T cells sorted from blood, sampled in a trial of the OX40 agonist ivuxolimab. J is TRBJ2-7 and V is TRBV9, with D perhaps TRBD1 or TRBD2 (5 bases each). Written as DNA, the CDR3 is TGTGCCAGCAGCGTCGGGACCGATTCCTACGAGCAGTACTTC. Translating it yields CASSVGTDSYEQYF.